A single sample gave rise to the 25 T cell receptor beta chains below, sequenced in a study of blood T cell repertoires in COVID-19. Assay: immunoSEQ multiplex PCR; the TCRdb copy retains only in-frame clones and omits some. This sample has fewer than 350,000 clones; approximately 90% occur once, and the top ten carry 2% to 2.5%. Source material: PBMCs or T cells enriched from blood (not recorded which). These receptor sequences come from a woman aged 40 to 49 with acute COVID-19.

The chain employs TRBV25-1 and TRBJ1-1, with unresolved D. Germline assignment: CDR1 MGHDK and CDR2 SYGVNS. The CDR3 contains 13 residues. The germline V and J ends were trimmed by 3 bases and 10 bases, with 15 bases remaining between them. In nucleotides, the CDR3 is TGTGCCAGCAGTGATGAATCTCCACTAAGAGCTTTCTTT. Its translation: CASSDESPLRAFF.

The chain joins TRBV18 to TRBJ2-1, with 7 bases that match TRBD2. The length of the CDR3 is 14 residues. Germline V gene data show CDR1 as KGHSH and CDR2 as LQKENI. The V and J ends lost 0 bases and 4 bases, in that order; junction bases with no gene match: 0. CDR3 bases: TGTGCCAGCTCACCACCGCGGGGGTACAATGAGCAGTTCTTC. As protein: CASSPPRGYNEQFF.

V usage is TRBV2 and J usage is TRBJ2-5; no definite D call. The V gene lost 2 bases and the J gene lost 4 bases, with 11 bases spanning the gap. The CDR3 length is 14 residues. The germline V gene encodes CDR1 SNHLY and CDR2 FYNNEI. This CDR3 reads CASSEREVRETQYF. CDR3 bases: TGTGCCAGCAGTGAAAGAGAGGTCAGAGAGACCCAGTACTTC.

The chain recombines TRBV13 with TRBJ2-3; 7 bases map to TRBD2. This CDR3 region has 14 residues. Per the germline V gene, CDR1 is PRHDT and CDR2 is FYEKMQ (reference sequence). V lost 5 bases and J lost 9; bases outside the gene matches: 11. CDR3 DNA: TGTGCCAGCAGCAGAAGGGAGGCCGGGGGGACGCAGTATTTT. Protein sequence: CASSRREAGGTQYF. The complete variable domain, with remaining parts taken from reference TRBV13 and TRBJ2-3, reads AAGVIQSPRHLIKEKRETATLKCYPIPRHDTVYWYQQGPGQDPQFLISFYEKMQSDKGSIPDRFSAQQFSDYHSELNMSSLELGDSALYFCASSRREAGGTQYFGPGTRLTVL.

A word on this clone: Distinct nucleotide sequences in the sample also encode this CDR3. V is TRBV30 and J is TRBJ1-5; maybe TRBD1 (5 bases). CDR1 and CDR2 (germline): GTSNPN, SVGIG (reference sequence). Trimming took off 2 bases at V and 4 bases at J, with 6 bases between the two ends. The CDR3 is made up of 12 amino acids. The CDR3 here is CAWSPGNQPQHF. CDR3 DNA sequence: TGTGCCTGGAGTCCAGGGAATCAGCCCCAGCATTTT.

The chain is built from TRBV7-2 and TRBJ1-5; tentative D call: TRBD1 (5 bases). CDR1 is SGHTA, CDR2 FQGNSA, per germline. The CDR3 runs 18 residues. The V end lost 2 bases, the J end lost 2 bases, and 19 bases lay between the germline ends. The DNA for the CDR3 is TGTGCCAGCAGCTTACGGGCGGGACGATTCAGAGGCAATCAGCCCCAGCATTTT. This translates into CASSLRAGRFRGNQPQHF.

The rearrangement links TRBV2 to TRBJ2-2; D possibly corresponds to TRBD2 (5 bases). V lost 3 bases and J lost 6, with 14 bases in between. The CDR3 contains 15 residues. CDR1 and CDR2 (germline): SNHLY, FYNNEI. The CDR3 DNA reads TGTGCCAGCAGTGAGACCAGAGGGTATGCCGGGGAGCTGTTTTTT. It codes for CASSETRGYAGELFF.

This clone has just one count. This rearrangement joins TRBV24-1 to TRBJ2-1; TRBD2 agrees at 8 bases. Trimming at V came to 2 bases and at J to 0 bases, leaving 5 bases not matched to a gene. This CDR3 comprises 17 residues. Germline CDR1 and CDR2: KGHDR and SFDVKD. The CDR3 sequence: CATSDSLAGSSYNEQFF. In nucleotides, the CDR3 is TGTGCCACCAGTGATTCCTTAGCGGGAAGCTCCTACAATGAGCAGTTCTTC.

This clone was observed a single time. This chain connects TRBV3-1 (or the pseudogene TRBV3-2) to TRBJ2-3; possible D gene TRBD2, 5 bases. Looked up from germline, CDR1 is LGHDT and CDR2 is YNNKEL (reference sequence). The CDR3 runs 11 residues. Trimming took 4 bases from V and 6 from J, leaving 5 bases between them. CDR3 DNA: TGTGCCAGCAGCCGCGGGGATACGCAGTATTTT. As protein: CASSRGDTQYF.

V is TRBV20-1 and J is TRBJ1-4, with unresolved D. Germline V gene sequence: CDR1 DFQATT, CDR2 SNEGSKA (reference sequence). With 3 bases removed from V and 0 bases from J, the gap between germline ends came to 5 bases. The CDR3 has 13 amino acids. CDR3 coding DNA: TGCAGTGCTAGTGTAGCAACTAATGAAAAACTGTTTTTT. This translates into CSASVATNEKLFF.

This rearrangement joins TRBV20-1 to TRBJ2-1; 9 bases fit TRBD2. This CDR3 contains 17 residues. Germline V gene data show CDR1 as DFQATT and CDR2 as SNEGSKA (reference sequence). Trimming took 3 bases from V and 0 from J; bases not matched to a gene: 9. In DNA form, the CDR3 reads TGCAGTGCTAGTTTTAGCGGGGGACCCACCTCCTACAATGAGCAGTTCTTC. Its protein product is CSASFSGGPTSYNEQFF.

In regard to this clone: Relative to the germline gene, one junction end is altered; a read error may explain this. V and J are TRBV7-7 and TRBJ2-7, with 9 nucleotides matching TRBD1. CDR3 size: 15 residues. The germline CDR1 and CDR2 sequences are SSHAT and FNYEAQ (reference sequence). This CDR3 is CASSPGQGLSYEQYF. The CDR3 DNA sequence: TGTGCTAGCAGCCCCGGACAGGGGCTCTCCTACGAGCAGTACTTC. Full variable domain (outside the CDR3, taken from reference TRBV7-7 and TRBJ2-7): GAGVSQSPRYKVTKRGQDVTLRCDPISSHATLYWYQQALGQGPEFLTYFNYEAQPDKSGLPSDRFSAERPEGSISTLTIQRTEQRDSAMYRCASSPGQGLSYEQYFGPGTRLTVT.

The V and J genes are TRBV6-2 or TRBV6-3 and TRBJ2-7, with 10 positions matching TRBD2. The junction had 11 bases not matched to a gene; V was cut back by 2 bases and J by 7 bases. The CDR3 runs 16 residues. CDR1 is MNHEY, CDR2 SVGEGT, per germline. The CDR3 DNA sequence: TGTGCCAGCAGTTACACCCCACCTAGCGGGAGTGGAGAGCAGTACTTC. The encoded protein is CASSYTPPSGSGEQYF.

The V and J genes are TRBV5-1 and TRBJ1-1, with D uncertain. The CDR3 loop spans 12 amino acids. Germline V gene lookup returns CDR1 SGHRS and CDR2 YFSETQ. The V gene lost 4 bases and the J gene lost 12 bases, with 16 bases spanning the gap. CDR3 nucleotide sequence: TGCGCCAGCAGCCACACGACGGGGAGGACTTTCTTT. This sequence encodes CASSHTTGRTFF.

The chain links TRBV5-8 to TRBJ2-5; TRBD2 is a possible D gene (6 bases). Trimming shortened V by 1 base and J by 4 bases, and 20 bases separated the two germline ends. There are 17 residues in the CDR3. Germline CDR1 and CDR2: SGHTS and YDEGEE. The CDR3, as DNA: TGTGCCAGCAGCTTGTCTCTAGCAGCGAGGAGGGCAGAGACCCAGTACTTC. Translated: CASSLSLAARRAETQYF.

CDR3 protein: CASTLGAGLAYGYTF. The CDR3 bases are TGTGCCAGTACCCTAGGGGCAGGTCTGGCCTATGGCTACACCTTC. This sequence joins TRBV19 and TRBJ1-2; the D gene is possibly TRBD1 (5 bases). Trimming cost V 7 bases and J 4 bases, with 19 bases left between them. Per germline, CDR1 LNHDA and CDR2 SQIVND (reference sequence). The CDR3 runs to 15 residues.

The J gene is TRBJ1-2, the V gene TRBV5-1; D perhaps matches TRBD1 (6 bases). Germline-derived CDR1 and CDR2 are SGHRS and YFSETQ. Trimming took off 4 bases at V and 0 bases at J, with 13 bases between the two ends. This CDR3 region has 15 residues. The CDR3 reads CASSTLTGSNYGYTF. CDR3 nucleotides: TGCGCCAGCAGCACCTTGACAGGTTCTAACTATGGCTACACCTTC.

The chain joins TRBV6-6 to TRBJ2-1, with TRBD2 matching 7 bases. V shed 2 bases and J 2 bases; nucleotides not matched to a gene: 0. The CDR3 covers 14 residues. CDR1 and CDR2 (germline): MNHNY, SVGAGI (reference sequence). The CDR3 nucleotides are TGTGCCAGCAGTTACGCGGGGGCCTACAATGAGCAGTTCTTC. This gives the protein CASSYAGAYNEQFF.

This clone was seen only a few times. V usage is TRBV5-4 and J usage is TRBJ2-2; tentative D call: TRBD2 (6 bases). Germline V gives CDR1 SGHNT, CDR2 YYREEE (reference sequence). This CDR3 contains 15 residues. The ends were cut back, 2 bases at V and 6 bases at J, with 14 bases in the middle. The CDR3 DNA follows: TGTGCCAGCAGCTTAGGCGGGATTACCTCCGGGGAGCTGTTTTTT. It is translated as CASSLGGITSGELFF.

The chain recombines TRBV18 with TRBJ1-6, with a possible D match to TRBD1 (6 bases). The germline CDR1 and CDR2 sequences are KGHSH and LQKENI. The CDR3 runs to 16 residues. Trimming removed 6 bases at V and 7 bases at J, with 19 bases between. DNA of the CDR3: TGTGCCAGCTCTCACACAGGGATGGGCGAAAATTCACCCCTCCACTTT. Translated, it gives CASSHTGMGENSPLHF.

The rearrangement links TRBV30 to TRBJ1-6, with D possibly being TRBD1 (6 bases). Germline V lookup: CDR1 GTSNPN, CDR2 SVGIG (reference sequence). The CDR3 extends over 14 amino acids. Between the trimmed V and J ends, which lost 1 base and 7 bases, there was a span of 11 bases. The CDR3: CAWSGGQLNSPLHF. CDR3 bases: TGTGCCTGGAGTGGTGGACAGCTCAATTCACCCCTCCACTTT. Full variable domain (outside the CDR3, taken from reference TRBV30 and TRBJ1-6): SQTIHQWPATLVQPVGSPLSLECTVEGTSNPNLYWYRQAAGRGLQLLFYSVGIGQISSEVPQNLSASRPQDRQFILSSKKLLLSDSGFYLCAWSGGQLNSPLHFGNGTRLTVT.

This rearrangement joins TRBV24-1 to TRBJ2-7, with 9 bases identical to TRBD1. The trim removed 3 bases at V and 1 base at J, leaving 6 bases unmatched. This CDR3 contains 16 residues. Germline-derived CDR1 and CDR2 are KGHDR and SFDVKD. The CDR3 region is CATSDLGQGKSYEQYF. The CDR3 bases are TGTGCCACCAGTGATCTGGGACAGGGCAAATCCTACGAGCAGTACTTC.

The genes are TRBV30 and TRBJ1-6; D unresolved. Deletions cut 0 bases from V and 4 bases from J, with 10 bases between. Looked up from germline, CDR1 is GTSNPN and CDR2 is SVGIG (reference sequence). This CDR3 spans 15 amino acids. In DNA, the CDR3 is TGTGCCTGGAGTGTACAGATTCAATATAATTCACCCCTCCACTTT. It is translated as CAWSVQIQYNSPLHF.

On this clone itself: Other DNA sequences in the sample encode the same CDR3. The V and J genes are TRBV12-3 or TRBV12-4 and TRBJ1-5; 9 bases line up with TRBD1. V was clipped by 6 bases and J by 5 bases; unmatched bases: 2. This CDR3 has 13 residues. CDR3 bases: TGTGCCAGCAGGGGACAGGGTCATCAGCCCCAGCATTTT. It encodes CASRGQGHQPQHF.

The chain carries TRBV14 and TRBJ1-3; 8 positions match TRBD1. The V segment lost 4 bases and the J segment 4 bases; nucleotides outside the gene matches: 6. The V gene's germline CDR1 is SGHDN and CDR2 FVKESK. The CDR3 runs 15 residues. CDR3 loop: CASSLRTGRGNTIYF. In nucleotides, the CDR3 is TGTGCCAGCAGCCTAAGGACAGGGCGGGGAAACACCATATATTTT.